Below, 32 T cell receptor beta chains from the same sample are listed, as sequenced in a study of cytomegalovirus exposure and HLA in healthy donors. PCR used 60 Vbeta primers and 13 Jbeta primers. TCRdb keeps only in-frame clones here, not all; method: immunoSEQ multiplex PCR. This table has more than 50,000 clones, about three quarters appearing once. What was sequenced was PBMCs. The receptors shown here come from a man over 45 in good health and CMV-seropositive.

J is TRBJ2-1 and V is TRBV7-7; TRBD2 matches 7 bases. This CDR3 comprises 13 residues. Germline lookup yields CDR1 SSHAT and CDR2 FNYEAQ (reference sequence). Trimming took 1 base from V and 10 from J; bases not matched to a gene: 4. The CDR3 region is CASSLEVLAEQFF. The CDR3, as DNA: TGTGCCAGCAGCTTAGAGGTACTAGCGGAGCAGTTCTTC.

The chain has TRBV7-8 and TRBJ2-7; TRBD1 agrees at 9 bases. Germline CDR1 is SGHVS and CDR2 is FQNEAQ. The V gene end was trimmed by 3 bases and the J gene end by 0 bases; junction bases not matched to a gene: 3. This CDR3 comprises 15 residues. The CDR3 loop reads CASSLTGGISYEQYF. DNA of the CDR3: TGTGCCAGCAGCTTGACAGGGGGGATCTCCTACGAGCAGTACTTC.

This rearrangement joins TRBV7-2 to TRBJ2-6, with a tentative D call TRBD1 (6 bases). Germline V CDR1 and CDR2: SGHTA, FQGNSA. Trimming took off 11 bases at V and 0 bases at J, with 26 bases between the two ends. The CDR3 runs 19 residues. The CDR3 nucleotides are TGTGCCGGGGGCCGAGTATTGCAGTCACAATTCTCTGGGGCCAACGTCCTGACTTTC. Amino acid sequence: CAGGRVLQSQFSGANVLTF.

The chain uses TRBV19 and TRBJ1-5; the D gene is possibly TRBD1 (6 bases). There are 15 residues in the CDR3. The V gene's germline CDR1 is LNHDA and CDR2 SQIVND (reference sequence). The V gene lost 1 base and the J gene lost 5 bases, with 12 bases spanning the gap. The CDR3: CASSIAQGGYQPQHF. CDR3 bases: TGTGCCAGTAGTATAGCACAGGGAGGGTATCAGCCCCAGCATTTT. Drawing the rest from reference TRBV19 and TRBJ1-5, the complete variable domain is DGGITQSPKYLFRKEGQNVTLSCEQNLNHDAMYWYRQDPGQGLRLIYYSQIVNDFQKGDIAEGYSVSREKKESFPLTVTSAQKNPTAFYLCASSIAQGGYQPQHFGDGTRLSIL.

The V call is TRBV7-8, the J call TRBJ2-5; 7 positions agree with TRBD2. The CDR3 covers 11 residues. The J segment lost 10 bases and the V segment lost 4 bases, leaving 3 bases of the junction unmatched. In germline, CDR1 is SGHVS, CDR2 FQNEAQ. In nucleotides, the CDR3 is TGTGCCAGCAGCTCCGGACTAGACCAGTACTTC. This codes for CASSSGLDQYF.

This clone has only a few counts. This chain connects TRBV5-1 to TRBJ2-4; D gene ambiguous. Germline CDR1 reads SGHRS; CDR2 reads YFSETQ. The ends were cut back, 1 base at V and 5 bases at J, with 7 bases in the middle. The CDR3 consists of 13 residues. The CDR3 region is CASSLLQQNIQYF. CDR3 in DNA: TGCGCCAGCAGCTTGTTACAGCAAAACATTCAGTACTTC.

The chain links TRBV4-1 to TRBJ1-1, with a tentative D call TRBD1 (6 bases). V gave up 6 bases and J gave up 2 bases, with 16 bases separating them. CDR3 length: 15 amino acids. CDR1 and CDR2 from the germline V gene are MGHRA and YSYEKL. For the CDR3, the DNA is TGCGCCAGCAGAATGGGCAGGGGCTCCAACACTGAAGCTTTCTTT. Amino acid sequence: CASRMGRGSNTEAFF.

This rearrangement joins TRBV6-4 to TRBJ2-2; D is perhaps TRBD1 (6 bases). Per germline, CDR1 MRHNA and CDR2 SNTAGT. This CDR3 is 14 amino acids long. The V end was cut by 3 bases, the J end by 3 bases, with 8 bases between. Here the CDR3 DNA reads TGTGCCAGCAGTGAGACAGGACACACCGGGGAGCTGTTTTTT. As protein: CASSETGHTGELFF.

Concerning this clone: A read error may produce the germline difference seen at one junction end. This sequence joins TRBV7-8 and TRBJ2-3; D uncertain. The germline V gene has CDR1 SGHVS and CDR2 FQNEAQ. The CDR3 length is 19 residues. DNA of the CDR3: TGTGCCAGCATCTTAACGGCATTGGGCCGAGCAACTAGCACAGATACGCAGTATTTT. It specifies CASILTALGRATSTDTQYF. The full variable domain, its missing parts supplied by reference TRBV7-8 and TRBJ2-3, is GAGVSQSPRYKVAKRGQDVALRCDPISGHVSLFWYQQALGQGPEFLTYFQNEAQLDKSGLPSDRFFAERPEGSVSTLKIQRTQQEDSAVYLCASILTALGRATSTDTQYFGPGTRLTVL.

CDR3 nucleotide sequence: TGTGCCAGCAATCAGGGACAGCGATCTGGAAACACCATATATTTT. It codes for CASNQGQRSGNTIYF. The chain employs TRBV6-1 and TRBJ1-3, with TRBD1 matching over 7 bases. The V gene's germline CDR1 is MNHNS and CDR2 SASEGT. The ends lost 7 bases at V and 1 base at J; junction bases unmatched: 7. This CDR3 spans 15 amino acids.

Comments on this clone: At one end the junction does not follow the germline gene, possibly because of a read error. Other DNA sequences of this sample code for an identical CDR3. The rearrangement uses TRBV30 and TRBJ1-2; weak D call: TRBD1 (5 bases). CDR3 length equals 11 residues. Looked up from germline, CDR1 is GTSNPN and CDR2 is SVGIG (reference sequence). CDR3 sequence (DNA): TGTGCCTGCCGGGGGTACTATGGCTACACCTTT. It codes for CACRGYYGYTF.

In this sample, this clone turned up a few times. The chain couples TRBV6-5 to TRBJ1-1; 7 positions agree with TRBD1. The J segment lost 4 bases and the V segment lost 7 bases, leaving 0 bases of the junction unmatched. Germline-derived CDR1 and CDR2 are MNHEY and SVGAGI. The CDR3 loop spans 11 amino acids. The CDR3 protein is CASKGATEAFF. Written as DNA, the CDR3 is TGTGCCAGCAAGGGGGCCACTGAAGCTTTCTTT.

This clone was seen once. This rearrangement joins TRBV7-8 to TRBJ2-5; TRBD1 matches at 10 bases. The CDR3 spans 16 residues. Germline-derived CDR1 and CDR2 are SGHVS and FQNEAQ. V was pared by 3 bases and J by 2 bases, with 6 bases of the junction left unmatched. The CDR3 coding sequence is TGTGCCAGCAGCTTGACAGGGGGCGCGGGGCAAGAGACCCAGTACTTC. It is translated as CASSLTGGAGQETQYF. The whole variable domain, remainder taken from reference TRBV7-8 and TRBJ2-5, is GAGVSQSPRYKVAKRGQDVALRCDPISGHVSLFWYQQALGQGPEFLTYFQNEAQLDKSGLPSDRFFAERPEGSVSTLKIQRTQQEDSAVYLCASSLTGGAGQETQYFGPGTRLLVL.

This chain joins TRBV5-6 and TRBJ1-6, with D possibly being TRBD1 (6 bases). CDR1 SGHDT and CDR2 YYEEEE come from the germline V gene. Trimming removed 3 bases at V and 2 bases at J, with 12 bases between. The CDR3 covers 16 residues. CDR3 DNA sequence: TGTGCCAGCAGCTACTGGACAGCAACCTATAATTCACCCCTCCACTTT. Amino acids: CASSYWTATYNSPLHF.

This clone has a single count. The chain is built from TRBV23-1 and TRBJ2-7; TRBD1 matches at 9 bases. TRBV23-1 is an open reading frame whose function is uncertain. Unmatched junction bases numbered 10, after V lost 4 bases and J lost 3 bases. The CDR3 is 16 residues long. The DNA of the CDR3 is TGCGCCAGCAGTCCGACAGAAACAGGGGGCGACTACGAGCAGTACTTC. Protein product: CASSPTETGGDYEQYF.

This clone was detected once. The V gene is TRBV5-1, the J gene TRBJ2-7; TRBD2 agrees at 12 bases. The trim removed 4 bases at V and 2 bases at J, leaving 10 bases unmatched. Germline CDR1 is SGHRS and CDR2 is YFSETQ. The CDR3 runs to 17 residues. CDR3 region: CASSPGTSGRGAYEQYF. The DNA for the CDR3 is TGCGCCAGCAGCCCGGGGACTAGCGGGCGCGGAGCCTACGAGCAGTACTTC.

This chain joins TRBV29-1 and TRBJ2-7, with 7 bases identical to TRBD1. After removal of 5 bases from V and 2 bases from J, the junction contained 12 bases not matched to a gene. Looked up from germline, CDR1 is SQVTM and CDR2 is ANQGSEA. The CDR3 spans 15 residues. CDR3 sequence reads: CSVLIPGDRPYEQYF. Here the CDR3 DNA reads TGCAGCGTTTTGATACCTGGGGACAGACCCTACGAGCAGTACTTC.

This chain connects TRBV7-9 to TRBJ2-7; 8 bases align to TRBD2. The CDR3 totals 15 residues. V was pared by 6 bases and J by 6 bases, with 13 bases of the junction left unmatched. Germline V gene data show CDR1 as SEHNR and CDR2 as FQNEAQ (reference sequence). The CDR3 reads CASRDLAGSLVEQYF. In DNA, the CDR3 is TGTGCCAGCAGGGATTTAGCGGGAAGTTTGGTCGAGCAGTACTTC.

J is TRBJ2-1 and V is TRBV12-5; 11 bases line up with TRBD2. CDR1 and CDR2 (germline): LGHNT, FRNRAP. The CDR3 is 17 residues long. Losses at the gene ends were 0 bases for V and 4 bases for J; bases not matched to a gene: 5. The CDR3 DNA sequence: TGTGCTAGTGGTTTGGTACTAGCGGGAGTGGGTTACAATGAGCAGTTCTTC. Translating gives CASGLVLAGVGYNEQFF.

The gene calls are TRBV18 and TRBJ2-5; possible D gene TRBD2, 6 bases. This CDR3 spans 15 amino acids. Germline CDR1 and CDR2: KGHSH and LQKENI. Trimming left V 3 bases short and J 4 bases short, with 15 bases between. In nucleotides, the CDR3 is TGTGCCAGCTCACCCCTCTTCAGGGAGGCAGAGACCCAGTACTTC. It yields the protein CASSPLFREAETQYF.

This CDR3 reads CASSYYRGNTEAFF. The DNA for the CDR3 is TGTGCCAGCAGTTACTACAGGGGTAACACTGAAGCTTTCTTT. The genes are TRBV6-5 and TRBJ1-1, with TRBD1 matching over 7 bases. CDR1 is MNHEY and CDR2 is SVGAGI in the germline V gene. The CDR3 runs 14 residues. The trim removed 1 base at V and 2 bases at J, leaving 1 base unmatched.

The chain recombines TRBV27 with TRBJ1-1; 8 nucleotides agree with TRBD1. Germline CDR1 reads MNHEY; CDR2 reads SMNVEV (reference sequence). With V trimmed by 5 bases and J by 8 bases, 16 bases remained unmatched. This CDR3 has 16 residues. For the CDR3, the DNA is TGTGCCAGCAGTCATCAGGGGGCGCATAGGATATCAGAAGCTTTCTTT. This encodes CASSHQGAHRISEAFF.

The J gene is TRBJ1-3, the V gene TRBV15; no reliable D call. The CDR3 totals 14 residues. Germline lookup yields CDR1 LNHNV and CDR2 YYDKDF (reference sequence). The germline V and J ends were trimmed by 1 base and 6 bases, with 10 bases remaining between them. CDR3 residues: CATSRGRGINTIYF. The CDR3 region has the DNA TGTGCCACCAGCAGAGGTCGAGGGATAAACACCATATATTTT.

The CDR3 region has the DNA TGCGCCAGCAGCCAGTCGCTTTCCTATGGCTACACCTTC. Translating it yields CASSQSLSYGYTF. The chain couples TRBV5-1 to TRBJ1-2; the D is unclear. V was cut by 4 bases and J by 4 bases, with 11 bases left in between. The V gene's germline CDR1 is SGHRS and CDR2 YFSETQ. The CDR3 has 13 residues.

The gene calls are TRBV19 and TRBJ2-3; 8 nucleotides line up with TRBD1. This CDR3 region has 14 residues. In germline, CDR1 is LNHDA, CDR2 SQIVND (reference sequence). V shed 6 bases and J 3 bases; nucleotides not matched to a gene: 5. CDR3 bases: TGTGCCAGTAGCTTACAGGGGGATACAGATACGCAGTATTTT. Its protein product is CASSLQGDTDTQYF.

This clone has just a few counts. This chain connects TRBV4-3 to TRBJ1-6; 10 bases align to TRBD1. CDR3 size: 18 residues. The J segment lost 6 bases and the V segment lost 0 bases, leaving 8 bases of the junction unmatched. From germline, CDR1 is LGHNA and CDR2 YSLEER. CDR3 loop: CASSQDLAGTGANSPLHF. In DNA form, the CDR3 reads TGCGCCAGCAGCCAAGATCTAGCGGGGACAGGGGCTAATTCACCCCTCCACTTT.

This chain links TRBV15 with TRBJ1-1, with D uncertain. The V gene lost 3 bases and the J gene lost 3 bases, with 11 bases spanning the gap. Germline CDR1 LNHNV, CDR2 YYDKDF (reference sequence). The CDR3 is made up of 14 amino acids. This chain's CDR3 is CATSSWSGDTEAFF. As DNA, the CDR3 is TGTGCCACCAGCAGCTGGAGCGGGGACACTGAAGCTTTCTTT. Using reference TRBV15 and TRBJ1-1 for the parts outside the CDR3, the full variable domain is DAMVIQNPRYQVTQFGKPVTLSCSQTLNHNVMYWYQQKSSQAPKLLFHYYDKDFNNEADTPDNFQSRRPNTSFCFLDIRSPGLGDTAMYLCATSSWSGDTEAFFGQGTRLTVV.

The chain uses TRBV5-4 and TRBJ2-5, with D unclear. The CDR3 runs 12 residues. The germline V and J ends were trimmed by 3 bases and 1 base, with 4 bases remaining between them. Germline CDR1 and CDR2: SGHNT and YYREEE (reference sequence). CDR3 loop: CASSSLQETQYF. DNA of the CDR3: TGTGCCAGCAGCTCCCTCCAAGAGACCCAGTACTTC.

The chain has TRBV4-2 and TRBJ2-3, with 13 bases fitting TRBD2. The CDR3 covers 16 residues. V was clipped by 0 bases and J by 4 bases; unmatched bases: 1. Germline V gene lookup returns CDR1 LGHNA and CDR2 YNFKEQ. The CDR3 sequence: CASSQELAGGPDTQYF. Written as DNA, the CDR3 is TGTGCCAGCAGCCAAGAACTAGCGGGAGGGCCAGATACGCAGTATTTT.

The chain recombines TRBV7-9 with TRBJ1-1, with a possible D match to TRBD1 (5 bases). The V gene's germline CDR1 is SEHNR and CDR2 FQNEAQ (reference sequence). This CDR3 contains 14 residues. V shed 2 bases and J shed 1 base, with 8 bases lying between them. CDR3 in DNA: TGTGCCAGCAGCTTATTCGACAGGAACACTGAAGCTTTCTTT. As protein: CASSLFDRNTEAFF.

The J gene is TRBJ2-7, the V gene TRBV5-4, with 8 bases aligning to TRBD2. The V gene's germline CDR1 is SGHNT and CDR2 YYREEE (reference sequence). The trim removed 0 bases at V and 5 bases at J, leaving 7 bases unmatched. This CDR3 is built from 15 residues. The CDR3 reads CASSLDYGGANEQYF. The CDR3 DNA sequence: TGTGCCAGCAGCTTGGATTACGGGGGGGCGAACGAGCAGTACTTC. Combining the CDR3 with reference TRBV5-4 and TRBJ2-7 gives the whole variable domain ETGVTQSPTHLIKTRGQQVTLRCSSQSGHNTVSWYQQALGQGPQFIFQYYREEENGRGNFPPRFSGLQFPNYSSELNVNALELDDSALYLCASSLDYGGANEQYFGPGTRLTVT.

This clone was observed a few times. The chain carries TRBV6-1 and TRBJ2-6; D remains unclear. The length of the CDR3 is 15 residues. V gave up 7 bases and J gave up 0 bases, with 10 bases separating them. CDR1 MNHNS and CDR2 SASEGT come from the germline V gene. CDR3 bases: TGTGCCAGCACCCTGGAGCCCTCTGGGGCCAACGTCCTGACTTTC. Translating it yields CASTLEPSGANVLTF.